This TCR beta chain was recorded in a study of Ad26.COV2.S vaccination and SARS-CoV-2 variants. Study results and caveats: Overall T cell responses may have been underestimated by the analyses of TCR breadth and depth.

As regards this clone: Its target is unknown.

The treatment is: some 20 received Ad26.COV2.S at low or high dose, single or two shots; roughly five received placebo; per-sample allocation not given. Collection of samples fell on day 63 after the first vaccine or placebo injection. The protocol was immunoSEQ multiplex PCR, while the TCRdb copy is restricted to in-frame clones and leaves out a portion. The sample has approximately 400,000 clones, about four fifths seen once. CDR3 length equals 15 residues. V lost 8 bases and J 10 bases, leaving 21 bases between the germline ends. Germline CDR1 SNHLY, CDR2 FYNNEI. The receptor was derived from a person between 18 and 65 years old who received the Ad26.COV2.S COVID-19 vaccine or a placebo. This specimen was peripheral blood, taken in a trial of Ad26.COV2.S vaccine versus placebo. The J gene is TRBJ1-6, the V gene TRBV2; the D is unclear. CDR3 region: CASSRTSGVESPLHF. For the CDR3, the DNA is TGTGCCAGCTCCCGAACGTCCGGGGTAGAGTCACCCCTCCACTTT.